This T cell receptor (beta chain) was observed in a study of T-cell memory formation after mild COVID-19. Looking at the study overall: Across donors, TCR clusters were largely donor specific.

Via MiXCR, TCRdb re-called the 5' RACE reads, giving one row per CDR3 protein. Among about 340,000 distinct CDR3 sequences listed, around 14% were seen once. About this clonotype: Antigen: not known.

Study-wide findings and caveats: There was a balanced CD4/CD8 profile in clones contracting day 15 to 85, and later expanders leaned CD4+.

Trimming removed 1 base from V and 4 bases from J, with 10 bases in between. This CDR3 is 14 amino acids long. The germline CDR1 and CDR2 sequences are LGHDT and YNNKEL (reference sequence). Sample: PBMCs or a T cell subset sorted from them (not recorded which). This chain links TRBV3-1 with TRBJ1-2; no clear D. This TCR derives from a man younger than 35 who had mild COVID-19 (a few samples of this study predate the infection). Cell type and time point are not known. The chain's CDR3 is CASSQVTEGYGYTF. The CDR3 nucleotides read TGTGCCAGCAGCCAAGTAACAGAGGGCTATGGCTACACCTTC.